This entry describes one T cell receptor (beta chain). Its antigen is unknown. The CDR3 ends on some other residue instead of the conserved phenylalanine or tryptophan, so this is likely a read error. The data were taken from a study of tumor-infiltrating lymphocytes in primary liver carcinoma. Study-wide background: Samples returned roughly 3.5 to 8 million productive TCRbeta reads each. Read depth did not differ significantly between tissue types.

Production of TCR beta cDNA used roughly 0.55 ug total RNA together with a constant-region primer. Three nested multiplex PCR rounds, a slightly modified ARM-PCR method, built the TCR beta libraries. Researchers ran the first two PCR rounds for ten to eleven cycles each with TRBV1-TRBV30 forward primers and a C-beta reverse primer. TCRdb fed the multiplex PCR reads into MiXCR, producing one record per CDR3 protein. Among some 110,000 distinct CDR3 sequences, approximately 80% were seen once, and the ten largest hold 15% to 25%. Unsorted bulk tissue, about 19-32 mg of it, served as the source for co-extraction of RNA and DNA. Sampling was performed at five separate regions of each tumor. Findings of the study overall: Tumor tissue displayed a significantly greater top-250-clone fraction than blood (p = 0.039). Paired tumor-adjacent and tumor-blood samples overlapped less than tumor region pairs did.

The CDR3 is 14 residues long. Germline-derived CDR1 and CDR2 are MRHNA and SNTAGT. Sequenced input: liver tumor tissue from sampling region 3. Subset in this sample: tumor region T3, left-lateral pole. The TCR sequence derives from a man aged 40-49 years with primary liver carcinoma and hepatitis B virus infection. The chain links TRBV6-4 to TRBJ2-3; D is ambiguous. CDR3 loop: CASAAPKSRDTQYL. As DNA, the CDR3 is TGTGCCAGCGCCGCCCCCAAAAGCAGAGATACGCAGTATCTT.